This is a list of T cell receptor beta chains from one sample in a study of regulatory T cells in long-lasting Graves disease. Each CDR3 protein gets one entry after TCRdb re-called the multiplex PCR reads with MiXCR. This sample has around 420,000 distinct CDR3 sequences, with over 14% found just once. These records were also assigned to another study, of T cells in Graves' hyperthyroidism and ophthalmopathy.

The sequencing here drew on peripheral blood mononuclear cells (PBMCs), taken at new diagnosis, from a patient treated with antithyroid drugs. The source is a woman in her 40s with Graves disease. The CDR3 runs from the conserved cysteine through the conserved F or W. D genes are given only for firm matches. Clone size is stated in some rows and not others, as once, few, many or a class when expanded.

size	D	V	J	CDR3	DNA
few	NA	TRBV29-1	TRBJ1-2	CSVWGQGHGYTF	TGCAGCGTGTGGGGGCAAGGCCATGGCTACACCTTC
few	TRBD1	TRBV12-3/TRBV12-4	TRBJ1-6	CASSPGQGASSPLHF	TGTGCCAGCAGTCCGGGACAGGGGGCGAGTTCACCCCTCCACTTT
NA	NA	TRBV5-6	TRBJ1-1	CASSLYRDTEAFF	TGTGCCAGCAGCTTATACAGGGACACTGAAGCTTTCTTT
many	NA	TRBV11-3	TRBJ2-3	CASSLRSPTSSTDTQYF	TGTGCCAGCAGCCTCCGGAGCCCCACGAGCAGCACAGATACGCAGTATTTT
NA	TRBD1	TRBV5-6	TRBJ2-7	CASSGTTGFERYF	TGTGCCAGCAGCGGGACGACAGGGTTCGAGCGGTACTTC
many	TRBD1	TRBV20-1	TRBJ1-6	CSASRTGVNSPLHF	TGCAGTGCAAGCAGGACAGGGGTTAATTCACCCCTCCACTTT
few	NA	TRBV18	TRBJ2-1	CASSPVGLTETYNEQFF	TGTGCCAGCTCACCTGTTGGACTAACCGAGACCTACAATGAGCAGTTCTTC
NA	TRBD2	TRBV20-1	TRBJ2-1	CSARGLGGSYNEQFF	TGCAGTGCTAGGGGGCTGGGCGGGAGTTACAATGAGCAGTTCTTC
many	NA	TRBV28	TRBJ1-2	CASTETGANGYTF	TGTGCCAGCACTGAGACGGGGGCAAATGGCTACACCTTC
many	TRBD2	TRBV10-3	TRBJ2-1	CAIKGTSDEQFF	TGTGCCATCAAAGGGACTAGCGATGAGCAGTTCTTC
many	TRBD1	TRBV28	TRBJ2-5	CASSLWGQGAGKAPQETQYF	TGTGCCAGCAGTTTATGGGGACAGGGGGCGGGGAAGGCTCCCCAAGAGACCCAGTACTTC
few	NA	TRBV30	TRBJ2-7	CAGRNGTDSYEQYF	TGTGCCGGGAGGAACGGGACTGATTCCTACGAGCAGTACTTC
NA	TRBD2	TRBV6-2/TRBV6-3	TRBJ2-5	CASGGSSGAKETQYF	TGTGCCAGCGGCGGGTCTAGCGGGGCCAAAGAGACCCAGTACTTC
many	NA	TRBV19	TRBJ2-5	CASQPDSRDVKETQYF	TGTGCCAGTCAACCAGATTCCAGGGACGTCAAGGAGACCCAGTACTTC
many	TRBD2	TRBV20-1	TRBJ2-1	CSAQREGDYNEQFF	TGCAGTGCTCAGCGGGAGGGGGACTACAATGAGCAGTTCTTC
many	NA	TRBV7-2	TRBJ2-1	CASAGDNEQFF	TGTGCCAGCGCTGGGGACAATGAGCAGTTCTTC
many	NA	TRBV19	TRBJ1-3	CASSRGFSGNTIYF	TGTGCCAGTAGTAGGGGCTTCTCTGGAAACACCATATATTTT
NA	NA	TRBV7-2	TRBJ2-5	CASSSTSETQYF	TGTGCCAGCAGCTCGACTTCTGAGACCCAGTACTTC
NA	TRBD2	TRBV7-9	TRBJ2-1	CASSPKTSGNNEQFF	TGTGCCAGCAGCCCAAAGACTAGCGGTAACAATGAGCAGTTCTTC
NA	NA	TRBV3-2	TRBJ2-1	CASSLPGEGGINEQFF	TGTGCCAGCAGTCTTCCCGGAGAGGGTGGAATCAATGAGCAGTTCTTC
few	TRBD2	TRBV20-1	TRBJ2-7	CSARDWTSGRATYEQYF	TGCAGTGCTAGAGACTGGACTAGCGGGAGGGCCACCTACGAGCAGTACTTC
NA	TRBD1	TRBV10-2	TRBJ2-7	CASMDRGEQYF	TGCGCCAGCATGGACAGGGGCGAGCAGTACTTC
many	NA	TRBV12-3/TRBV12-4	TRBJ2-2	CASTPRRRGTGELFF	TGTGCCAGCACCCCTCGGCGAAGAGGCACCGGGGAGCTGTTTTTT
many	NA	TRBV9	TRBJ2-2	CASSVGVTGELFF	TGTGCCAGCAGCGTCGGCGTCACCGGGGAGCTGTTTTTT
many	TRBD2	TRBV7-9	TRBJ2-5	CASSPGTSGRQTQYF	TGTGCCAGCAGCCCCGGGACTAGCGGGAGACAGACCCAGTACTTC
few	TRBD1	TRBV11-3	TRBJ2-5	CASSLPSGGVGETQYF	TGTGCCAGCAGCTTACCGTCAGGGGGAGTGGGTGAGACCCAGTACTTC
NA	TRBD2	TRBV20-1	TRBJ2-1	CSATGLAGAPLNEQFF	TGCAGTGCTACTGGACTAGCGGGAGCCCCCCTCAATGAGCAGTTCTTC
few	TRBD1	TRBV6-1	TRBJ1-2	CASSEGQGVYYGYTF	TGTGCCAGCAGTGAAGGACAGGGGGTTTACTATGGCTACACCTTC
many	NA	TRBV3-1	TRBJ2-5	CASSQGVAAQETQYF	TGTGCCAGCAGCCAGGGGGTAGCAGCCCAAGAGACCCAGTACTTC
many	NA	TRBV6-5	TRBJ2-2	CASSYSGGQPSEELFF	TGTGCCAGCAGTTACTCAGGGGGTCAACCGAGTGAGGAGCTGTTTTTT
many	TRBD1	TRBV7-2	TRBJ1-1	CASSLVAGGNTEAFF	TGTGCCAGCAGCTTAGTGGCAGGGGGTAACACTGAAGCTTTCTTT
NA	NA	TRBV10-3	TRBJ2-3	CAISQNTDTQYF	TGTGCCATCAGTCAAAACACAGATACGCAGTATTTT
many	TRBD1	TRBV6-1	TRBJ2-3	CASSEDTGGAADTQYF	TGTGCCAGCAGTGAAGATACAGGGGGCGCCGCAGATACGCAGTATTTT
many	NA	TRBV28	TRBJ2-7	CASRTGTVYEQYF	TGTGCCAGCAGAACCGGGACGGTCTACGAGCAGTACTTC
few	NA	TRBV9	TRBJ2-7	CASSVGSSSYEQYF	TGTGCCAGCAGCGTAGGGAGTTCGTCCTACGAGCAGTACTTC
few	TRBD1	TRBV5-4	TRBJ1-2	CASSFGQGTNYGYTF	TGTGCCAGCAGCTTCGGACAGGGCACTAACTATGGCTACACCTTC
NA	TRBD2	TRBV7-6	TRBJ2-3	CASSLAQRTSGRRGGGTDTQYF	TGTGCCAGCAGCTTAGCGCAAAGGACTAGCGGGAGACGGGGGGGAGGCACAGATACGCAGTATTTT
many	TRBD1	TRBV6-2/TRBV6-3	TRBJ2-7	CASSHIGQGASEQYF	TGTGCCAGCAGTCACATTGGACAGGGCGCATCCGAGCAGTACTTC
few	NA	TRBV4-2	TRBJ2-1	CASRGGDYNEQFF	TGTGCCAGCAGGGGCGGGGACTACAATGAGCAGTTCTTC
few	TRBD2	TRBV7-6	TRBJ2-7	CASSGLAGAVDEQYF	TGTGCCAGCAGCGGACTAGCGGGAGCGGTTGACGAGCAGTACTTC
many	NA	TRBV7-9	TRBJ2-3	CASPGPANTDTQYF	TGTGCCAGCCCAGGGCCGGCAAACACAGATACGCAGTATTTT
many	NA	TRBV28	TRBJ1-1	CASRELTGLNTEAFF	TGTGCCAGCAGAGAATTAACAGGGCTAAACACTGAAGCTTTCTTT
many	NA	TRBV7-9	TRBJ1-5	CASSPDSKPQHF	TGTGCCAGCAGCCCGGACAGTAAGCCCCAGCATTTT
many	TRBD2	TRBV2	TRBJ2-3	CASSASGRALSWTDTQYF	TGTGCCAGCAGCGCTAGCGGGAGGGCCTTAAGTTGGACAGATACGCAGTATTTT
many	NA	TRBV24-1	TRBJ2-3	CATSDPAMGRFTDTQYF	TGTGCCACCAGTGATCCAGCCATGGGACGGTTCACAGATACGCAGTATTTT
NA	NA	TRBV4-1	TRBJ2-5	CASSHYGGTQETQYF	TGCGCCAGCAGCCACTATGGGGGAACGCAAGAGACCCAGTACTTC
many	TRBD2	TRBV24-1	TRBJ2-5	CATSATGLAETQYF	TGTGCCACCAGTGCCACAGGACTAGCGGAGACCCAGTACTTC
many	NA	TRBV12-3/TRBV12-4	TRBJ2-7	CASSEAMGYEQYF	TGTGCCAGCAGTGAGGCGATGGGGTACGAGCAGTACTTC
many	TRBD2	TRBV20-1	TRBJ2-1	CSASPGLAAYNEQFF	TGCAGTGCTAGTCCGGGACTAGCGGCCTACAATGAGCAGTTCTTC
few	NA	TRBV5-8	TRBJ2-5	CASSLRSETQYF	TGTGCCAGCAGCTTGAGGAGCGAGACCCAGTACTTC